The T cell receptor (beta chain) described here comes from a study of blood T cell repertoires in COVID-19. Study details: Material from acute and convalescent COVID-19 was sourced from the United States, Italy and Spain. The analysed material was cDNA or gDNA that came from T cells, B-cell-depleted T cells, or PBMCs.

The CDR3 sequence is 14 residues long. The J segment lost 9 bases and the V segment lost 2 bases, leaving 6 bases of the junction unmatched. In germline, CDR1 is SEHNR, CDR2 FQNEAQ (reference sequence). In the original analysis: Quantification of nucleated cells was approximated via reference gene primer amplification. Profiled with immunoSEQ multiplex PCR; TCRdb holds only in-frame clones, not every one. V and J calls and clone size follow that table, whereas D and trimming were derived from the DNA. Among roughly 150,000 clones, 75% to 85% were seen once, and the ten largest hold 4.2%. V usage is TRBV7-9 and J usage is TRBJ2-4; TRBD1 matches 8 bases. Sequenced: peripheral blood. This clonotype was sampled from a man aged 55 to 70 with acute or convalescent COVID-19. The CDR3 DNA reads as TGTGCCAGCAGCTTATCTTGGACAGGGTTCATTCAGTACTTC. Translating it yields CASSLSWTGFIQYF. The full variable domain, with the rest looked up from reference TRBV7-9 and TRBJ2-4, is DTGVSQNPRHKITKRGQNVTFRCDPISEHNRLYWYRQTLGQGPEFLTYFQNEAQLEKSRLLSDRFSAERPKGSFSTLEIQRTEQGDSAMYLCASSLSWTGFIQYFGAGTRLSVL.